This T cell receptor (beta chain) emerged from a study of cytomegalovirus exposure and HLA in healthy donors. A note on this clone: Its antigen is still unknown.

60 Vbeta and 13 Jbeta primers were used in PCR. The table came from immunoSEQ multiplex PCR; TCRdb's copy has only in-frame clones and leaves some out. The sample gives around 190,000 clones, 79% of which show up once; 1.6% is in the top ten. Sampled while nominally healthy, donors likely had unrecorded immune exposures. Points from the study as a whole: A missense variant in DCLRE1C was later tied to TCR beta V- and J-gene trimming. With further analysis later on, most CMV-associated TCR beta chains appeared HLA-restricted.

Specimen: PBMCs. This sequence was found in a woman younger than 35 in good health and CMV-seronegative.

CDR3 nucleotide sequence: TGTGCCACCAGCGGAAGACAGGGAGAGGACTATGGCTACACCTTC. Translated, it gives CATSGRQGEDYGYTF. The J gene is TRBJ1-2, the V gene TRBV15; the match to TRBD1 covers 7 bases. This CDR3 is built from 15 residues. V trimming: 5 bases; J trimming: 3 bases; junction bases outside the gene matches: 9. Germline assignment: CDR1 LNHNV and CDR2 YYDKDF (reference sequence).